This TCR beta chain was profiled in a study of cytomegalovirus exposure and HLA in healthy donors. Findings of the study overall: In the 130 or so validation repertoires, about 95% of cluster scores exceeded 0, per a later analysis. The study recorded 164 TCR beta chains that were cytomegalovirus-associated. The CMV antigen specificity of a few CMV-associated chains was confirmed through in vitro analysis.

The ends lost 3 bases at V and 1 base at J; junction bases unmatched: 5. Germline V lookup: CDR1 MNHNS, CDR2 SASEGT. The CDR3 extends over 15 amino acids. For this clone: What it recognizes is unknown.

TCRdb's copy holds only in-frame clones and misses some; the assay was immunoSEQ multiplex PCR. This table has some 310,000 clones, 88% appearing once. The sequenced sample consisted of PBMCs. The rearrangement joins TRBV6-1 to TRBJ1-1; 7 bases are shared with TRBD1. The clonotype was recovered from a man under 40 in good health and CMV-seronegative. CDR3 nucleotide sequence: TGTGCCAGCAGTGATCGGGACAGAAGGAACACTGAAGCTTTCTTT. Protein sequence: CASSDRDRRNTEAFF.